Included here is one T cell receptor beta chain sequence, with context. As yet, its antigen is unknown. Naive CD8+ T cells displayed a CD45RO-CCR7+CD27+CD95- phenotype. Via 5' RACE with UMI labels, TRB cDNA libraries were prepared. TCRdb reprocessed the 5' RACE reads; each CDR3 protein has one entry and no DNA is given. The sample's table shows some 140,000 distinct CDR3 sequences. The data originate from a study of CXCR3-negative and CXCR3-positive naive CD8 T cells. Study at large: The TRB read total, about 130 million, broke down to about 1.5 +/- 0.3 million reads per library.

General study findings and limits: For CXCR3-positive naive cells, TRB CDR3s were more hydrophobic than those of CXCR3-negative naive cells.

The sample comprised naive CXCR3+ CD8+ T cells from blood. The sample's subset: CD45RO-CCR7+CD27+CD95- naive CD8+ T cells expressing CXCR3 (TNR3+). This TCR derives from a human donor in good health. Some clones in this sample may be carry-over from other donors' samples.

The CDR3 loop reads CASSQDEGFTDTQYF. The chain has TRBV4-3 and TRBJ2-3. Germline CDR1 is LGHNA and CDR2 is YSLEER. CDR3 size: 15 residues.